Listed here are 8 T cell receptor beta chains from one sample, sequenced in a study of response to subunit inactivated influenza vaccine. TCRdb re-derived calls from the RT-PCR reads in MiXCR, one entry per CDR3 protein. This table has approximately 700,000 distinct CDR3 sequences, 15% to 19% appearing once. The specimen comprised PBMCs from blood, sampled 12 days after vaccination. The receptors come from a man in his fifties who received an inactivated influenza vaccine.

V is TRBV4-3 and J is TRBJ2-1; possibly TRBD2 for D (7 bases). Germline lookup yields CDR1 LGHNA and CDR2 YSLEER. CDR3 length equals 13 residues. DNA of the CDR3: TGCTCACGTGTGGGGGGGCTCAAGGATGAGCAGTTCTTC. As protein: CSRVGGLKDEQFF.

The chain carries TRBV13 and TRBJ2-2; unclear D gene. The V and J ends lost 2 bases and 8 bases respectively, with 9 bases between them. CDR1 is PRHDT, CDR2 FYEKMQ, per germline (reference sequence). The CDR3 covers 13 residues. The CDR3: CASSLSPLGELFF. The CDR3, as DNA: TGTGCCAGCAGCTTAAGCCCCCTTGGGGAGCTGTTTTTT.

This clonotype was observed many times. The CDR3 reads CASSLGTNYNEQFF. The CDR3 DNA reads as TGCGCCAGCAGCTTGGGTACAAATTACAATGAGCAGTTCTTC. The chain uses TRBV5-1 and TRBJ2-1; D remains unclear. Germline V gene sequence: CDR1 SGHRS, CDR2 YFSETQ. CDR3 length equals 14 residues. V lost 0 bases, J lost 4 bases, and 8 bases lay in between.

This clonotype was seen a handful of times. The chain has TRBV28 and TRBJ2-4; no definite D call. V lost 7 bases, J lost 0 bases, and 13 bases lay in between. Germline CDR1 is MDHEN and CDR2 is SYDVKM. This CDR3 is built from 15 residues. In nucleotides, the CDR3 is TGTGCCAGCACCGGTGCGGAAATAGCCAAAAACATTCAGTACTTC. This sequence encodes CASTGAEIAKNIQYF.

This clonotype was observed a few times. The chain links TRBV2 to TRBJ2-6; D gene unclear. This CDR3 has 15 residues. Germline V lookup: CDR1 SNHLY, CDR2 FYNNEI. Deletions cut 3 bases from V and 0 bases from J, with 6 bases between. The CDR3 DNA reads TGTGCCAGCAGTGAGCGGTACTCTGGGGCCAACGTCCTGACTTTC. This sequence encodes CASSERYSGANVLTF. Full variable domain (outside the CDR3, taken from reference TRBV2 and TRBJ2-6): EPEVTQTPSHQVTQMGQEVILRCVPISNHLYFYWYRQILGQKVEFLVSFYNNEISEKSEIFDDQFSVERPDGSNFTLKIRSTKLEDSAMYFCASSERYSGANVLTFGAGSRLTVL.

This clonotype was counted ten times or more. V is TRBV4-3 and J is TRBJ2-3, with 13 bases aligning to TRBD2. The CDR3 is 18 residues long. CDR1 is LGHNA, CDR2 YSLEER, per germline. J was trimmed by 5 bases and V by 0 bases; bases with no gene match: 8. In nucleotides, the CDR3 is TGCGCCAGCAGCCAAGATGAAGGACTAGCGGGAGCCGGAGATACGCAGTATTTT. Its translation: CASSQDEGLAGAGDTQYF.

CDR3 loop: CSARTLAGEGETQYF. The CDR3 DNA follows: TGCAGTGCTAGAACATTAGCGGGGGAGGGAGAGACCCAGTACTTC. The chain carries TRBV20-1 and TRBJ2-5, with 9 bases identical to TRBD2. The CDR3 is 15 residues long. CDR1 and CDR2 (germline): DFQATT, SNEGSKA (reference sequence). Trimming took 2 bases from V and 4 from J; bases not matched to a gene: 8.

This clonotype was recorded many times. A read error is possible here, since a much larger clone lies one base away. This chain joins TRBV12-3 or TRBV12-4 and TRBJ1-1, with no clear D. CDR3 length: 11 amino acids. The V and J ends lost 6 bases and 2 bases respectively, with 4 bases between them. CDR3 coding DNA: TGTGCCAGCAGATTTAACACTGAAGCTTTCTTT. This sequence encodes CASRFNTEAFF.